This T cell receptor (beta chain) was recorded in a study of blood T cell repertoires in COVID-19. Study overall: The United States, Italy and Spain provided the acute and convalescent COVID-19 samples.

This clone was detected only a few times. Clones were read by immunoSEQ multiplex PCR, and TCRdb kept only the in-frame ones, dropping some. The sample contains under 250,000 clones, roughly 84% of which appear only once. The CDR3 sequence is 13 residues long. Germline assignment: CDR1 SQVTM and CDR2 ANQGSEA. V shed 5 bases and J shed 4 bases, with 12 bases lying between them. The sequence was collected from a man in his fifties or sixties with active or convalescent COVID-19. V and J are TRBV29-1 and TRBJ1-5; D may be TRBD1 (5 bases). The specimen sequenced was peripheral blood. The DNA for the CDR3 is TGCAGCGTTCCCGCCAGGGTTAATCAGCCCCAGCATTTT. This encodes CSVPARVNQPQHF.